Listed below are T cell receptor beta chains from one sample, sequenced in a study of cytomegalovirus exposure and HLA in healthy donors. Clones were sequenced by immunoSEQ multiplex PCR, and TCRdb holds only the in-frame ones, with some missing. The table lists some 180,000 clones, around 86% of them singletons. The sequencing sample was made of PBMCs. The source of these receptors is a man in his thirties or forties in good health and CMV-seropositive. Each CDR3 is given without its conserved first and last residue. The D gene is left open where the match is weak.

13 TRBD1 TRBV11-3 ASSTRTGGNTEAF
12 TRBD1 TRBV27 ASRATGGPYEQY
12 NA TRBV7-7 ASSLGRQENEQF
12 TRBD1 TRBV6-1 ASSWTGFNNEQF
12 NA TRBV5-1 ASSFSEYTGELF
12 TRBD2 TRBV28 ATSGTSGTYEQY
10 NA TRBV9 ASSGPSSEAF
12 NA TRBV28 ASSTNLRSGGYT
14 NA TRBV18 ASSPPEIAQYYEQY
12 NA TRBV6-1 ASTETRVRYEQY
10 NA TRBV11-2 ASSTGRVIQY
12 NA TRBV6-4 ASSGGRLLLGYT
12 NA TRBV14 ASSPRVIGNEQF
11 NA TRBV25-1 ASSDYGNSPLH
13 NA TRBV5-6 ASSLSEGESYGYT